The text below deals with one T cell receptor (beta chain). Its antigen is not identified. This entry belongs to a study of cytomegalovirus exposure and HLA in healthy donors. Overall study context: There were about 85 million unique TCRs (from HLA-typed donors) in an early data release. Study results and limitations: Cytomegalovirus-associated TCR beta chains were listed, numbering some 150.

The PCR was carried out with 60 Vbeta primers and 13 Jbeta primers. The data were produced by immunoSEQ multiplex PCR, yet TCRdb's version contains in-frame clones alone and is incomplete. The table records 160,000 or so clones, more than 80% of them present only once. In germline, CDR1 is KGHSY, CDR2 FQNENV. Losses at the gene ends were 4 bases for V and 2 bases for J; bases not matched to a gene: 3. The CDR3 loop spans 15 amino acids. The sample was PBMCs. V usage is TRBV16 and J usage is TRBJ2-2, with 8 bases fitting TRBD1. The receptor was isolated from a woman in her forties or fifties in good health and CMV-seronegative. In nucleotides, the CDR3 is TGTGCCAGCAGCCGACAGGGGACAAACACCGGGGAGCTGTTTTTT. Its protein product is CASSRQGTNTGELFF. Filled out from reference TRBV16 and TRBJ2-2, the complete variable domain reads GEEVAQTPKHLVRGEGQKAKLYCAPIKGHSYVFWYQQVLKNEFKFLISFQNENVFDETGMPKERFSAKCLPNSPCSLEIQATKLEDSAVYFCASSRQGTNTGELFFGEGSRLTVL.